The clone carrying this T cell receptor (beta chain) was seen ten or more times. Preparation of the TCRbeta library used unique molecular identifiers. Using its own MiXCR run on the PCR reads, TCRdb lists one record per CDR3 protein. Of fewer than 400,000 distinct CDR3 sequences detected, roughly 22% appear once; the ten largest clones hold about 3.8%. This entry comes from a study of T-cell reconstitution after alpha-beta-depleted transplantation in children. With V trimmed by 6 bases and J by 3 bases, 4 bases remained unmatched. The germline V gene encodes CDR1 DFQATT and CDR2 SNEGSKA (reference sequence). The CDR3 spans 13 residues.

The chain has TRBV20-1 and TRBJ1-3; 8 bases map to TRBD1. This material consisted of PBMCs from the stem cell graft donor, taken from the stem cell graft. The TCR was taken from a human donor who donated a stem cell graft to a child with acute myeloid leukemia. The CDR3 DNA reads as TGCAGTGCAACTACAGGGGGTGGAAACACCATATATTTT. This sequence encodes CSATTGGGNTIYF.